Shown below are 13 T cell receptor beta chains from a single sample sequenced in a study of blood T cell repertoires in COVID-19. Measured with immunoSEQ multiplex PCR; TCRdb has only the in-frame clones, and not every one. The table shows roughly 270,000 clones, with approximately 85% occurring only once. Sequences were obtained from peripheral blood. These receptors all come from a man aged 18 to 30 with active or convalescent COVID-19.

The chain links TRBV4-3 to TRBJ1-1, with 7 bases that match TRBD1. The germline gives CDR1 LGHNA, CDR2 YSLEER. The CDR3 runs 17 residues. The V segment lost 1 base and the J segment 3 bases; nucleotides outside the gene matches: 11. The CDR3 DNA reads as TGCGCCAGCAGCCAAGGTACGGAGGCAACAGGGGACACTGAAGCTTTCTTT. Translation: CASSQGTEATGDTEAFF.

This CDR3 is CASSIAGGSAGELFF. The CDR3, as DNA: TGTGCCAGTAGTATAGCAGGGGGCTCGGCCGGGGAGCTGTTTTTT. The chain couples TRBV19 to TRBJ2-2; 8 nucleotides match TRBD1. This CDR3 spans 15 amino acids. CDR1 is LNHDA, CDR2 SQIVND, per germline (reference sequence). V was clipped by 1 base and J by 6 bases; unmatched bases: 4.

The rearrangement joins TRBV2 to TRBJ1-1; 10 nucleotides line up with TRBD1. This CDR3 comprises 14 residues. The germline V gene has CDR1 SNHLY and CDR2 FYNNEI. V dropped 6 bases and J dropped 4; count of bases not matched to a gene: 5. The CDR3 loop is CASRTTGGSTEAFF. The CDR3 coding sequence is TGTGCCAGCAGGACGACAGGGGGCTCCACTGAAGCTTTCTTT.

This chain uses TRBV3-1 (or the pseudogene TRBV3-2) with TRBJ1-1; 10 bases agree with TRBD1. CDR1 is LGHDT and CDR2 is YNNKEL in the germline V gene (reference sequence). This CDR3 has 16 residues. The V segment lost 3 bases and the J segment 3 bases; nucleotides outside the gene matches: 7. The CDR3 region has the DNA TGTGCCAGCAGCCACCGGGACAGGGGACGGTACACTGAAGCTTTCTTT. Translated: CASSHRDRGRYTEAFF.

The V call is TRBV30, the J call TRBJ1-6; 11 bases match TRBD1. The V and J ends lost 2 bases and 8 bases, in that order; junction bases with no gene match: 5. Looked up from germline, CDR1 is GTSNPN and CDR2 is SVGIG (reference sequence). This CDR3 has 15 amino acids. The CDR3 region is CAWSSWDRGDSPLHF. CDR3 sequence (DNA): TGTGCCTGGAGTTCATGGGACAGGGGGGATTCACCCCTCCACTTT.

The CDR3 sequence is CASGVSIYEQYF. The DNA for the CDR3 is TGTGCCAGCGGAGTGTCGATATACGAGCAGTACTTC. This chain joins TRBV18 and TRBJ2-7, with D unresolved. The germline V gene encodes CDR1 KGHSH and CDR2 LQKENI. The CDR3 has 12 amino acids. Trimming pared 8 bases from V and 4 bases from J, leaving 12 bases between.

This clone was seen a handful of times. This chain uses TRBV4-1 with TRBJ2-1; maybe TRBD1 (7 bases). Deletions cut 4 bases from V and 6 bases from J, with 13 bases between. Germline CDR1 is MGHRA and CDR2 is YSYEKL. The CDR3 length is 14 residues. The CDR3, as DNA: TGCGCCAGCAGCCCCAACAGGGGAGGCAATGAGCAGTTCTTC. Protein sequence: CASSPNRGGNEQFF.

The table lists this clone with a count of one. The chain employs TRBV6-1 and TRBJ1-5; 9 bases line up with TRBD1. The CDR3 sequence is 16 residues long. J was trimmed by 7 bases and V by 4 bases; bases with no gene match: 11. The germline V gene encodes CDR1 MNHNS and CDR2 SASEGT. In DNA form, the CDR3 reads TGTGCCAGCAGTGCCTCCCGGGACAGGGTAGGACAGCCCCAGCATTTT. Its translation: CASSASRDRVGQPQHF.

The chain recombines TRBV27 with TRBJ1-2, with a possible D match to TRBD1 (6 bases). Trimming left V 4 bases short and J 7 bases short, with 13 bases between. This CDR3 region has 13 residues. Germline V lookup: CDR1 MNHEY, CDR2 SMNVEV (reference sequence). CDR3 sequence reads: CASSSQGFFGYTF. CDR3 bases: TGTGCCAGCAGTTCACAGGGATTTTTTGGCTACACCTTC.

V gene TRBV7-6 combines with J gene TRBJ2-5; 13 nucleotides line up with TRBD2. Germline V lookup: CDR1 SGHVS, CDR2 FNYEAQ. The CDR3 consists of 18 residues. V lost 2 bases and J lost 5; bases outside the gene matches: 11. The CDR3 sequence: CASSLYGLAGDLRETQYF. DNA of the CDR3: TGTGCCAGCAGCTTATACGGACTAGCGGGGGACCTGAGGGAGACCCAGTACTTC.

J is TRBJ2-7 and V is TRBV5-5, with 11 bases aligning to TRBD2. Looked up from germline, CDR1 is SGHKS and CDR2 is YYEKEE (reference sequence). The V gene end was trimmed by 4 bases and the J gene end by 0 bases; junction bases not matched to a gene: 6. The CDR3 spans 16 residues. Here the CDR3 DNA reads TGTGCCAGCAGCCCCCGACTAGCGGGGAGCTCCTACGAGCAGTACTTC. This codes for CASSPRLAGSSYEQYF.

The chain recombines TRBV5-1 with TRBJ2-7; 7 bases map to TRBD2. With V trimmed by 3 bases and J by 1 base, 4 bases remained unmatched. CDR3 size: 14 residues. From germline, CDR1 is SGHRS and CDR2 YFSETQ. CDR3 sequence reads: CASSYYGGSYEQYF. CDR3 DNA: TGCGCCAGCAGCTATTACGGGGGGTCCTACGAGCAGTACTTC.

This sequence joins TRBV5-4 and TRBJ2-7; no firm D call. This CDR3 spans 15 amino acids. CDR1 and CDR2 (germline): SGHNT, YYREEE (reference sequence). With 4 bases removed from V and 0 bases from J, the gap between germline ends came to 14 bases. In DNA, the CDR3 is TGTGCCAGCAGCACAACTTATGGCGGCTCCTACGAGCAGTACTTC. It translates to CASSTTYGGSYEQYF.